A selection of T cell receptor beta chains follows, all from one sample in a study of cytomegalovirus exposure and HLA in healthy donors. Libraries were prepared by immunoSEQ multiplex PCR; TCRdb keeps only in-frame clonotypes and omits some of them. The sample lists around 130,000 clones, nearly 85% occurring once. The sample consisted of PBMCs. The receptors shown here come from a boy aged 5-17 years in good health and CMV-seronegative. Both conserved end residues are part of each CDR3. A D gene is named only where the DNA matches it firmly. The size entry is marked missing in some rows and otherwise reads once, few, many or a size class.

D,J,size,V,CDR3,DNA
TRBD2,TRBJ2-1,.,TRBV4-3,CASSQTSGMYNEQFF,TGCGCCAGCAGCCAAACTAGCGGGATGTACAATGAGCAGTTCTTC
TRBD1,TRBJ2-7,once,TRBV19,CASSIPGQGRGEQYF,TGTGCCAGTAGTATCCCGGGACAGGGGAGAGGCGAGCAGTACTTC
.,TRBJ2-3,.,TRBV5-1,CASSLYQGTVPDTQYF,TGCGCCAGCAGCTTGTATCAGGGAACGGTCCCAGATACGCAGTATTTT
TRBD1,TRBJ2-7,.,TRBV6-5,CASSSGTGGLKEQYF,TGTGCCAGCAGTTCCGGGACAGGGGGCTTGAAAGAGCAGTACTTC
.,TRBJ2-7,.,TRBV28,CASSLFAYEQYF,TGTGCCAGCAGTTTGTTCGCCTACGAGCAGTACTTC
.,TRBJ1-1,.,TRBV9,CASSVVSGTEAFF,TGTGCCAGCAGCGTAGTAAGCGGCACTGAAGCTTTCTTT
TRBD2,TRBJ2-7,.,TRBV4-1,CASSQGGAGGYEQYF,TGCGCCAGCAGCCAAGGCGGAGCGGGAGGCTACGAGCAGTACTTC
TRBD2,TRBJ2-5,.,TRBV4-3,CASSQEASGSTAQETQYF,TGCGCCAGCAGCCAAGAGGCTAGCGGGAGTACGGCGCAAGAGACCCAGTACTTC
.,TRBJ2-6,.,TRBV30,CAWSRLLSGANVLTF,TGTGCCTGGAGTCGACTGCTTTCTGGGGCCAACGTCCTGACTTTC
TRBD1,TRBJ1-1,.,TRBV25-1,CASSGTGGSEAFF,TGTGCCAGCAGTGGAACAGGGGGGTCTGAAGCTTTCTTT
TRBD1,TRBJ1-2,once,TRBV6-1,CASSEGGQVYGYTF,TGTGCCAGCAGTGAAGGGGGACAGGTCTATGGCTACACCTTC
.,TRBJ1-1,.,TRBV7-6,CASSLQLNTEAFF,TGTGCCAGCAGCCTCCAGTTGAACACTGAAGCTTTCTTT
TRBD2,TRBJ2-3,few,TRBV7-9,CASSLSASGRADTQYF,TGTGCCAGCAGCTTAAGCGCTAGCGGGAGGGCAGATACGCAGTATTTT
.,TRBJ1-4,.,TRBV5-4,CASSSSRTNEKLFF,TGTGCCAGCAGCTCGTCTAGAACTAATGAAAAACTGTTTTTT
.,TRBJ2-1,.,TRBV5-1,CASSLVILNNEQFF,TGCGCCAGCAGCTTGGTGATCCTAAACAATGAGCAGTTCTTC
.,TRBJ2-1,.,TRBV5-1,CASSFDSYNEQFF,TGCGCCAGCAGCTTTGACTCATACAATGAGCAGTTCTTC
TRBD2,TRBJ2-3,.,TRBV5-6,CASSRWGLAGGKGDTQYF,TGTGCCAGCAGCCGCTGGGGACTAGCGGGAGGGAAGGGGGATACGCAGTATTTT
TRBD1,TRBJ2-1,few,TRBV7-9,CASSFGDRESNEQFF,TGTGCCAGCAGCTTTGGGGACAGGGAGAGCAATGAGCAGTTCTTC
TRBD2,TRBJ2-4,.,TRBV7-2,CASSLYEREAIQYF,TGTGCCAGCAGCTTATACGAGCGGGAGGCCATTCAGTACTTC
.,TRBJ2-5,.,TRBV9,CASSPLFERQETQYF,TGTGCCAGCAGCCCCCTCTTTGAGCGACAAGAGACCCAGTACTTC
TRBD1,TRBJ1-1,once,TRBV7-2,CASSERQGWVTEAFF,TGTGCCAGCAGCGAGCGACAGGGGTGGGTGACTGAAGCTTTCTTT
.,TRBJ1-4,.,TRBV7-8,CASRPRGWQGGEKLFF,TGTGCCAGCCGGCCGAGAGGATGGCAGGGAGGAGAAAAACTGTTTTTT
.,TRBJ2-7,few,TRBV4-3,CASSQDRGTSSYEQYF,TGCGCCAGCAGCCAAGATCGAGGCACGAGCTCCTACGAGCAGTACTTC
.,TRBJ2-7,.,TRBV5-1,CASSLGLYYEQYF,TGCGCCAGCAGCTTGGGACTTTACTACGAGCAGTACTTC
TRBD2,TRBJ2-7,.,TRBV29-1,CSVDSGAGGPEQYF,TGCAGCGTTGATTCAGGAGCGGGAGGGCCCGAGCAGTACTTC
TRBD1,TRBJ1-4,.,TRBV18,CASSPPGTGVEKLFF,TGTGCCAGCTCACCACCGGGGACAGGGGTGGAAAAACTGTTTTTT
TRBD1,TRBJ2-7,.,TRBV5-4,CASSPGQGSYEQYF,TGTGCCAGCAGCCCGGGACAGGGGAGCTACGAGCAGTACTTC
.,TRBJ2-7,.,TRBV6-5,CASRGASYEQYF,TGTGCCAGCAGGGGGGCATCCTACGAGCAGTACTTC
TRBD1,TRBJ1-1,.,TRBV6-4,CASSDFGGQGINTEAFF,TGTGCCAGCAGTGACTTTGGGGGACAGGGCATCAACACTGAAGCTTTCTTT
.,TRBJ2-2,.,TRBV14,CASSHLPTNTGELFF,TGTGCCAGCAGCCACCTACCTACGAACACCGGGGAGCTGTTTTTT
TRBD2,TRBJ2-3,.,TRBV2,CASSALTSGSWGTDTQYF,TGTGCCAGCAGTGCTTTGACTAGCGGGAGCTGGGGCACAGATACGCAGTATTTT
TRBD2,TRBJ2-1,once,TRBV4-2,CASSQAGLAGVQEQFF,TGTGCCAGCAGCCAAGCAGGACTAGCGGGAGTCCAGGAGCAGTTCTTC
.,TRBJ1-1,few,TRBV4-1,CASSQDGGGGTEAFF,TGCGCCAGCAGCCAAGATGGGGGGGGCGGCACTGAAGCTTTCTTT
.,TRBJ2-7,.,TRBV6-5,CASSSGGNEQYF,TGTGCCAGCAGTTCTGGGGGGAACGAGCAGTACTTC
.,TRBJ1-2,.,TRBV10-3,CAISDQPPRNYGYTF,TGTGCCATCAGTGATCAACCCCCTAGGAACTATGGCTACACCTTC
TRBD1,TRBJ2-7,.,TRBV7-6,CASSLAGQGYEQYF,TGTGCCAGCAGCTTAGCGGGACAGGGCTACGAGCAGTACTTC
TRBD2,TRBJ2-7,.,TRBV4-1,CASSQAIAGVVGREQYF,TGCGCCAGCAGCCAAGCAATAGCGGGAGTGGTTGGGCGCGAGCAGTACTTC
.,TRBJ2-3,.,TRBV4-3,CASSQTRADTQYF,TGCGCCAGCAGCCAGACTAGAGCAGATACGCAGTATTTT
TRBD1,TRBJ2-6,.,TRBV6-5,CASRDRAPGANVLTF,TGTGCCAGCAGGGACAGGGCCCCTGGGGCCAACGTCCTGACTTTC
TRBD1,TRBJ2-1,.,TRBV9,CASSSGTGGRREQFF,TGTGCCAGCAGCTCCGGGACAGGGGGCCGGCGTGAGCAGTTCTTC